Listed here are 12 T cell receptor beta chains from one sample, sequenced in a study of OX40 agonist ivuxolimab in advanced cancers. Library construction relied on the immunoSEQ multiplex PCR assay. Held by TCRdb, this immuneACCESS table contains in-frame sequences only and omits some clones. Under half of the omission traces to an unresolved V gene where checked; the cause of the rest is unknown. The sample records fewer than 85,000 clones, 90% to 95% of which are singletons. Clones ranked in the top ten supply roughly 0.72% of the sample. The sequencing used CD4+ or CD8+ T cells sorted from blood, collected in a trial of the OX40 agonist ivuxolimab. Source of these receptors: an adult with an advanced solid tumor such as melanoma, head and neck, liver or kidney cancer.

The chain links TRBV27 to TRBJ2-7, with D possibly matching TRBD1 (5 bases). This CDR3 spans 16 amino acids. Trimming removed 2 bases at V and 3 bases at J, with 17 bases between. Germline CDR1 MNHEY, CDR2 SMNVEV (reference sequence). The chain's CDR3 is CASSLKGQGTRYEQYF. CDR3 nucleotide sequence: TGTGCCAGCAGTTTAAAGGGTCAGGGAACGCGCTACGAGCAGTACTTC.

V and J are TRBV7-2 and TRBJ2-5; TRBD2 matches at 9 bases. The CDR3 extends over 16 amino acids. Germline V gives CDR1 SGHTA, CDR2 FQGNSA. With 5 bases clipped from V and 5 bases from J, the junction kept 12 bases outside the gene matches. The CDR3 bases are TGTGCCAGCAGCCAACGTGGCGGGAGGGCCGGGGAGACCCAGTACTTC. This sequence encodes CASSQRGGRAGETQYF.

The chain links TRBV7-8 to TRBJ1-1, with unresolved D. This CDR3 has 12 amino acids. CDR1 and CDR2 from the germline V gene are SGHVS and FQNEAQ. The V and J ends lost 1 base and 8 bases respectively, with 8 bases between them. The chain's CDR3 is CASSLVLPEAFF. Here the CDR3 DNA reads TGTGCCAGCAGCTTAGTTCTCCCAGAAGCTTTCTTT.

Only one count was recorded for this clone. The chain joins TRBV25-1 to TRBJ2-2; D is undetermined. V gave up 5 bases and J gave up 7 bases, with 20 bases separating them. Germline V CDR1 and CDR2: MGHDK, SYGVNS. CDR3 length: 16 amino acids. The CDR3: CASSNRKSTVGGELFF. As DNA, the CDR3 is TGTGCCAGCAGTAACCGGAAATCGACGGTCGGCGGGGAGCTGTTTTTT.

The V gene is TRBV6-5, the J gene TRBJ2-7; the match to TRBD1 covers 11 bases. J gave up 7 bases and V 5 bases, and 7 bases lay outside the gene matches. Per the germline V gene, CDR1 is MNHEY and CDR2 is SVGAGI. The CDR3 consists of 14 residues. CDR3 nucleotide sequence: TGTGCCAGCAGTCACGGGGACAGGGGGTGGGAGCAGTACTTC. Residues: CASSHGDRGWEQYF.

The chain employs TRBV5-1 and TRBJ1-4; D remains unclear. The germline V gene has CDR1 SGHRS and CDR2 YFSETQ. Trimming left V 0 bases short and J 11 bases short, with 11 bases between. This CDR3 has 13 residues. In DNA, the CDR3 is TGCGCCAGCAGCTTGGCCGGGTATAGCAAACTGTTTTTT. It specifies CASSLAGYSKLFF.

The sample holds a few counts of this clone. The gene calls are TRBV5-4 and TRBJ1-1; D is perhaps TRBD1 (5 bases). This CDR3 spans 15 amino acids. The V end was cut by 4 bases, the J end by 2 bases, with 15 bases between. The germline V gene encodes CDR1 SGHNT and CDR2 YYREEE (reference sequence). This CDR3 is CASSSDRTINTEAFF. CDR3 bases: TGTGCCAGCAGCAGCGACAGAACAATTAACACTGAAGCTTTCTTT. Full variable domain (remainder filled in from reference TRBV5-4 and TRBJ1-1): ETGVTQSPTHLIKTRGQQVTLRCSSQSGHNTVSWYQQALGQGPQFIFQYYREEENGRGNFPPRFSGLQFPNYSSELNVNALELDDSALYLCASSSDRTINTEAFFGQGTRLTVV.

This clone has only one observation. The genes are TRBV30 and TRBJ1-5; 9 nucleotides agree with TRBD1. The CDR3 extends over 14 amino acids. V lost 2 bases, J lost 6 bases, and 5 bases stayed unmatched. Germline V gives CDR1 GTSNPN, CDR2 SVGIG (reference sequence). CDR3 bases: TGTGCCTGGAGTCCCGACAGGGGGGTTCAGCCCCAGCATTTT. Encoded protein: CAWSPDRGVQPQHF.

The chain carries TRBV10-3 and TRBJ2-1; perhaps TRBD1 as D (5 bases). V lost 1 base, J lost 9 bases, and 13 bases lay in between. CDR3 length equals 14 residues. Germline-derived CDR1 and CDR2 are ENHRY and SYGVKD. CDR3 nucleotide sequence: TGTGCCATCAGTGAGTACGCGCAGCAGGGTGAGCAGTTCTTC. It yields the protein CAISEYAQQGEQFF.

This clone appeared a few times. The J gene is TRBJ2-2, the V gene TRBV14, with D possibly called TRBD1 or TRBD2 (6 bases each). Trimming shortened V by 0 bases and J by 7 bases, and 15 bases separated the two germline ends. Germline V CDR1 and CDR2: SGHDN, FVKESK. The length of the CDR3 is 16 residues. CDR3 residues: CASSQDYPGAGGELFF. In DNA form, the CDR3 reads TGTGCCAGCAGCCAAGATTATCCGGGGGCCGGCGGGGAGCTGTTTTTT.

The CDR3 nucleotides read TGTGCCAGCAGTTACGATAGCGGGAGCAGAGAGACCCAGTACTTC. Its protein product is CASSYDSGSRETQYF. The chain is built from TRBV6-5 and TRBJ2-5; TRBD2 agrees at 9 bases. The length of the CDR3 is 15 residues. The V segment lost 2 bases and the J segment 4 bases; nucleotides outside the gene matches: 5. Germline V gene lookup returns CDR1 MNHEY and CDR2 SVGAGI.

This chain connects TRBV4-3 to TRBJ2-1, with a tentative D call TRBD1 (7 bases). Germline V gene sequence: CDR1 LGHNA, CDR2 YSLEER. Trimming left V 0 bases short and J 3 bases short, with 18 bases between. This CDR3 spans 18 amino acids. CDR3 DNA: TGCGCCAGCAGCCAAGATGCCGGCTACAGGGGAGGCTACAATGAGCAGTTCTTC. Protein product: CASSQDAGYRGGYNEQFF.